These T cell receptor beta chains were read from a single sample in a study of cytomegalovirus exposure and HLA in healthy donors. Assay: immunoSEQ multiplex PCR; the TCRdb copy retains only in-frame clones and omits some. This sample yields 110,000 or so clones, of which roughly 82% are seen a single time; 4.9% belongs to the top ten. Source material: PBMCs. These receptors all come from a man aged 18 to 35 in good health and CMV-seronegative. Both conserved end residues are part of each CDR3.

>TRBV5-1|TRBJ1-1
CASTRQGANTEAFF
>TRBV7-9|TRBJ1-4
CASSHAGGNEKLFF
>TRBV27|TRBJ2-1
CASNLAGLAGNEQFF
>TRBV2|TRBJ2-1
CASSAASGRPSSYNEQFF
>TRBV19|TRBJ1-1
CASSPTGDPTEAFF
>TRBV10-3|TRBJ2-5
CAISEQDRGQETQYF
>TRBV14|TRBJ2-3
CASSGPRAGRTDTQYF
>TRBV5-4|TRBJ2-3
CASSSRGTDTQYF
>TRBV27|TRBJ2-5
CASSFSGGETQYF
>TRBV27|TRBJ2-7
CASSQYVGHYEQYF
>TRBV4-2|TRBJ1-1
CASSQVPGTEAFF
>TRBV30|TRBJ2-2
CAWSSGTLNTGELFF
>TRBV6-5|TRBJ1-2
CASSYGSGFRYGYTF
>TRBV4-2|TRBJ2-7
CASSQTAVYEQYF
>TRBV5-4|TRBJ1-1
CASSLEGGRMNTEAFF
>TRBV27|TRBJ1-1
CASSLVGAPTEAFF